The rows below give T cell receptor beta chains drawn from one sample of a study of T cells in localized non-small cell lung cancer. Repertoires were generated with immunoSEQ multiplex PCR, while TCRdb's copy carries only in-frame clones and drops some. The table has approximately 34,000 clones, roughly nine tenths seen once. This specimen was peripheral blood, taken before any cancer treatment. The receptors were sampled from a woman aged 35 to 70 with stage I lung adenocarcinoma. CDR3s include the opening cysteine and the closing phenylalanine or tryptophan. Fields, in order: D gene, V gene, clone size, J gene, CDR3 protein, CDR3 DNA. The D gene is left open where the match is weak. Rows may omit the clone size; those that give it use once, few, many or a size class.

D gene: TRBD1; V gene: TRBV5-6; clone size: .; J gene: TRBJ1-2; CDR3 protein: CASSRTGGFGGYTF; CDR3 DNA: TGTGCCAGCAGTAGGACAGGGGGCTTCGGTGGCTACACCTTC
D gene: .; V gene: TRBV6-5; clone size: .; J gene: TRBJ2-7; CDR3 protein: CASKRSSGTSYEQYF; CDR3 DNA: TGTGCCAGCAAACGGTCCTCTGGGACCTCCTACGAGCAGTACTTC
D gene: .; V gene: TRBV27; clone size: .; J gene: TRBJ1-1; CDR3 protein: CASSLRPTTEAFF; CDR3 DNA: TGTGCCAGCAGTTTACGCCCCACCACTGAAGCTTTCTTT
D gene: .; V gene: TRBV27; clone size: .; J gene: TRBJ2-3; CDR3 protein: CASSTYTDTQYF; CDR3 DNA: TGTGCCAGCAGTACCTACACAGATACGCAGTATTTT
D gene: .; V gene: TRBV2; clone size: .; J gene: TRBJ2-7; CDR3 protein: CASSVSGYEQYF; CDR3 DNA: TGTGCCAGCAGTGTCTCGGGGTACGAGCAGTACTTC
D gene: .; V gene: TRBV19; clone size: few; J gene: TRBJ1-5; CDR3 protein: CASSLRNQPQHF; CDR3 DNA: TGTGCCAGTAGCCTGAGAAATCAGCCCCAGCATTTT
D gene: .; V gene: TRBV7-3; clone size: .; J gene: TRBJ2-5; CDR3 protein: CASSLTLGGQETQYF; CDR3 DNA: TGTGCCAGCAGCTTAACTTTAGGAGGCCAAGAGACCCAGTACTTC
D gene: .; V gene: TRBV9; clone size: once; J gene: TRBJ2-1; CDR3 protein: CASSVGGRAYNEQFF; CDR3 DNA: TGTGCCAGCAGCGTAGGGGGCAGGGCCTACAATGAGCAGTTCTTC
D gene: .; V gene: TRBV5-1; clone size: .; J gene: TRBJ1-2; CDR3 protein: CASSLVVASNYGYTF; CDR3 DNA: TGCGCCAGCAGCTTGGTCGTCGCCTCAAACTATGGCTACACCTTC
D gene: .; V gene: TRBV5-6; clone size: few; J gene: TRBJ2-3; CDR3 protein: CASSLGASDTQYF; CDR3 DNA: TGTGCCAGCAGCTTAGGGGCTTCAGATACGCAGTATTTT
D gene: .; V gene: TRBV6-1; clone size: few; J gene: TRBJ2-7; CDR3 protein: CASSGGYEQYF; CDR3 DNA: TGTGCCAGCAGCGGCGGATACGAGCAGTACTTC
D gene: .; V gene: TRBV10-2; clone size: .; J gene: TRBJ1-1; CDR3 protein: CASRMTGRMNTEAFF; CDR3 DNA: TGCGCCAGCAGAATGACGGGACGCATGAACACTGAAGCTTTCTTT
D gene: TRBD1; V gene: TRBV19; clone size: .; J gene: TRBJ1-2; CDR3 protein: CASSNTGGSNYGYTF; CDR3 DNA: TGTGCCAGTAGTAACACAGGGGGCAGTAACTATGGCTACACCTTC
D gene: TRBD2; V gene: TRBV11-2; clone size: .; J gene: TRBJ2-1; CDR3 protein: CASSLGGEYYNEQFF; CDR3 DNA: TGTGCCAGCAGCTTGGGGGGGGAATACTACAATGAGCAGTTCTTC
D gene: .; V gene: TRBV7-9; clone size: .; J gene: TRBJ2-5; CDR3 protein: CASSLGSGETQYF; CDR3 DNA: TGTGCCAGCAGCTTAGGGTCAGGGGAGACCCAGTACTTC
D gene: TRBD1; V gene: TRBV18; clone size: .; J gene: TRBJ2-2; CDR3 protein: CASSPTGAGTGELFF; CDR3 DNA: TGTGCCAGCTCACCGACAGGGGCGGGCACCGGGGAGCTGTTTTTT
D gene: .; V gene: TRBV6-4; clone size: .; J gene: TRBJ1-1; CDR3 protein: CASSVIGGTEAFF; CDR3 DNA: TGTGCCAGCAGTGTCATAGGGGGCACTGAAGCTTTCTTT
D gene: TRBD1; V gene: TRBV2; clone size: .; J gene: TRBJ2-1; CDR3 protein: CASSPGTGGRNEQFF; CDR3 DNA: TGTGCCAGCAGCCCCGGGACAGGGGGAAGAAATGAGCAGTTCTTC
D gene: .; V gene: TRBV10-1; clone size: .; J gene: TRBJ1-3; CDR3 protein: CASSGGALTSGNTIYF; CDR3 DNA: TGCGCCAGCAGTGGAGGGGCCCTTACCTCTGGAAACACCATATATTTT
D gene: TRBD2; V gene: TRBV6-1; clone size: .; J gene: TRBJ2-3; CDR3 protein: CASSEPMLAGRDTDTQYF; CDR3 DNA: TGTGCCAGCAGTGAGCCTATGCTAGCGGGGCGCGACACAGATACGCAGTATTTT
D gene: TRBD1; V gene: TRBV28; clone size: .; J gene: TRBJ1-2; CDR3 protein: CASSLNGQGERGYTF; CDR3 DNA: TGTGCCAGCAGTTTAAATGGACAGGGAGAGCGTGGCTACACCTTC
D gene: TRBD1; V gene: TRBV30; clone size: .; J gene: TRBJ1-6; CDR3 protein: CAWGQGNNSPLHF; CDR3 DNA: TGTGCCTGGGGACAGGGAAATAATTCACCCCTCCACTTT
D gene: .; V gene: TRBV9; clone size: .; J gene: TRBJ2-1; CDR3 protein: CASSLDWSSYNEQFF; CDR3 DNA: TGTGCCAGCAGCCTAGACTGGAGCTCCTACAATGAGCAGTTCTTC
D gene: .; V gene: TRBV5-1; clone size: once; J gene: TRBJ2-7; CDR3 protein: CASSLASGKGYEQYF; CDR3 DNA: TGCGCCAGCAGCTTGGCGTCAGGGAAGGGCTACGAGCAGTACTTC
D gene: .; V gene: TRBV5-5; clone size: .; J gene: TRBJ1-1; CDR3 protein: CASSLRADPMAFF; CDR3 DNA: TGTGCCAGCAGCTTGCGGGCAGATCCCATGGCTTTCTTT
D gene: TRBD1; V gene: TRBV5-5; clone size: .; J gene: TRBJ1-6; CDR3 protein: CASSSLRQGGNSPLHF; CDR3 DNA: TGTGCCAGCAGCTCCCTAAGACAGGGAGGGAATTCACCCCTCCACTTT
D gene: .; V gene: TRBV5-4; clone size: .; J gene: TRBJ2-5; CDR3 protein: CASSLGSETQYF; CDR3 DNA: TGTGCCAGCAGCTTGGGGTCAGAGACCCAGTACTTC
D gene: .; V gene: TRBV28; clone size: .; J gene: TRBJ2-7; CDR3 protein: CASSLVTGRYEQYF; CDR3 DNA: TGTGCCAGCAGTTTAGTTACAGGGAGATACGAGCAGTACTTC
D gene: .; V gene: TRBV19; clone size: few; J gene: TRBJ1-2; CDR3 protein: CASSENYGYTF; CDR3 DNA: TGTGCCAGTAGTGAGAACTATGGCTACACCTTC
D gene: .; V gene: TRBV4-3; clone size: .; J gene: TRBJ1-1; CDR3 protein: CASSQEAGSTEAFF; CDR3 DNA: TGCGCCAGCAGCCAAGAGGCAGGGTCCACTGAAGCTTTCTTT
D gene: TRBD1; V gene: TRBV12-5; clone size: few; J gene: TRBJ2-1; CDR3 protein: CASGLVQTGGNEQFF; CDR3 DNA: TGTGCTAGTGGTTTGGTCCAGACAGGGGGCAATGAGCAGTTCTTC
D gene: .; V gene: TRBV5-4; clone size: .; J gene: TRBJ2-7; CDR3 protein: CASSLQGYEQYF; CDR3 DNA: TGTGCCAGCAGCTTGCAGGGTTACGAGCAGTACTTC
D gene: .; V gene: TRBV7-5; clone size: .; J gene: TRBJ2-7; CDR3 protein: CARPCQSYEQYF; CDR3 DNA: TGTGCCAGACCGTGTCAGAGCTACGAGCAGTACTTC
D gene: .; V gene: TRBV7-8; clone size: .; J gene: TRBJ1-2; CDR3 protein: CASSLVGGNYGYTF; CDR3 DNA: TGTGCCAGCAGCTTAGTCGGGGGGAACTATGGCTACACCTTC